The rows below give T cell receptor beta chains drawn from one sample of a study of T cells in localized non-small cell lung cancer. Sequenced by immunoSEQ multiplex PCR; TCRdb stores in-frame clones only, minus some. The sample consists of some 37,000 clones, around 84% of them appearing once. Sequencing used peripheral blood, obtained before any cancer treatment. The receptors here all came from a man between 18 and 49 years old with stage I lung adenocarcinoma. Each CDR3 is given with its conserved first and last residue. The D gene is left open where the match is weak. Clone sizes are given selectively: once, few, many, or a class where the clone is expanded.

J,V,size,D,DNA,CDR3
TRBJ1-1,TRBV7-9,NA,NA,TGTGCCAGCAGCTTAGGGGAAGGGGGGCTTGAAGCTTTCTTT,CASSLGEGGLEAFF
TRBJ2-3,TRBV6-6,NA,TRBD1,TGTGCCAGCAGGTACCCAACAGGGGCAAGCACAGATACGCAGTATTTT,CASRYPTGASTDTQYF
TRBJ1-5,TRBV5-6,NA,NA,TGTGCCAGCAGCTTAGGCATTCACGCACTCAATCAGCCCCAGCATTTT,CASSLGIHALNQPQHF
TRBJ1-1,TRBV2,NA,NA,TGTGCCAGCGGTGGACAGCGCTGGACTGAAGCTTTCTTT,CASGGQRWTEAFF
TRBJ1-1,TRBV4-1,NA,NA,TGCGCCAGCAGCCAAGAGGTTTTAAGGCCAAACACTGAAGCTTTCTTT,CASSQEVLRPNTEAFF
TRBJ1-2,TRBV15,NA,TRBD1,TGTGCCACCAGCAGAGGACCGACAGGGGGCGACTATGGCTACACCTTC,CATSRGPTGGDYGYTF
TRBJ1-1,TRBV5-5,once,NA,TGTGCCAGCAGCTTTACAGGGAACACTGAAGCTTTCTTT,CASSFTGNTEAFF
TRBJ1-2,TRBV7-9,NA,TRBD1,TGTGCCAGCAGCCTAATACGAGGCAGGGGGCAGTACTATGGCTACACCTTC,CASSLIRGRGQYYGYTF
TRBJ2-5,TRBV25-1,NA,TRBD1,TGTGCCAGCAGTGACCAGGGGGCACGGGAGACCCAGTACTTC,CASSDQGARETQYF
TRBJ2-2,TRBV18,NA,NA,TGTGCCAGCTCACCATTGGGGGGAGCTAACACCGGGGAGCTGTTTTTT,CASSPLGGANTGELFF
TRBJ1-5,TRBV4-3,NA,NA,TGCGCCAGCAGCCAAGATCTGAGGGGGGGCAATCAGCCCCAGCATTTT,CASSQDLRGGNQPQHF
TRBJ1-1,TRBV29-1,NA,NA,TGCAGCGTTGAAGACATCGGGGGCACTGAAGCTTTCTTT,CSVEDIGGTEAFF
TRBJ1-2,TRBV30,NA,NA,TGTGCCTGGACCCCCCAACTGACTTATGGCTACACCTTC,CAWTPQLTYGYTF
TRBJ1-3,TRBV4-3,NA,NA,TGCGCCAGCAGCCCCTTCGCAGGGGTCGGAAACACCATATATTTT,CASSPFAGVGNTIYF
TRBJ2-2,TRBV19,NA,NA,TGTGCCAGTAGTATAACGGGGGGCAACACCGGGGAGCTGTTTTTT,CASSITGGNTGELFF
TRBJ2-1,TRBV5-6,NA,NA,TGTGCCAGCAGCCGGGGACGGAGCTCCTACAATGAGCAGTTCTTC,CASSRGRSSYNEQFF
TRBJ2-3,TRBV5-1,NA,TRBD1,TGCGCCAGCAGCTCCGGGACAGCAGATACGCAGTATTTT,CASSSGTADTQYF
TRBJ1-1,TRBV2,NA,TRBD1,TGTGCCAGCGGAACAGGGGTGACTGAAGCTTTCTTT,CASGTGVTEAFF
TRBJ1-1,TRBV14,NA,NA,TGTGCCAGCAGTGACAGATCGAACACTGAAGCTTTCTTT,CASSDRSNTEAFF
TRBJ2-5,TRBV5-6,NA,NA,TGTGCCAGCAGCTCCCTACAGGGATTGTACGGCCCCCAGTACTTC,CASSSLQGLYGPQYF
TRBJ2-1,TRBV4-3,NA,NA,TGCGCCAGCAGCCATCAAGTGGGGAATGAGCAGTTCTTC,CASSHQVGNEQFF
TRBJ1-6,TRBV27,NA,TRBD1,TGTGCCAGCAGCTTTTCCACGGGACAGTGGAATTCACCCCTCCACTTT,CASSFSTGQWNSPLHF
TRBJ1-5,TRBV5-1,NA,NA,TGCGCCAGCAGCTTGGGAGGGCTTGAGGGTCAGCCCCAGCATTTT,CASSLGGLEGQPQHF
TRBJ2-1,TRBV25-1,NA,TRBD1,TGTGCCAGCAGTGAATATATTTTTAGGACAGGGATCTACAATGAGCAGTTCTTC,CASSEYIFRTGIYNEQFF